The 27 T cell receptor beta chains below all came from one sample that was sequenced in a study of T cells after posttransplantation cyclophosphamide. Cyclophosphamide on days +3 and +4 followed busulfan-fludarabine conditioning and a marrow graft. Measured with immunoSEQ multiplex PCR; TCRdb has only the in-frame clones, and not every one. This table has some 37,000 clones, just under 80% appearing once. Sequenced here: CD4+ T cells sorted from blood, sampled 1,800 to 2,000 days after a stem cell transplant with posttransplant cyclophosphamide. Receptor source: a female patient aged 35 to 55 who received an allogeneic stem cell transplant from a related donor, was CMV-positive, and had no GVHD. The graft donor may account for some of the T cells.

The chain uses TRBV5-1 and TRBJ2-7; 11 positions match TRBD2. The CDR3 is 15 amino acids. Germline V CDR1 and CDR2: SGHRS, YFSETQ. With V trimmed by 4 bases and J by 3 bases, 6 bases remained unmatched. CDR3 sequence (DNA): TGCGCCAGCAGCGTAGGGACTAGCGGCCACTACGAGCAGTACTTC. This translates into CASSVGTSGHYEQYF.

The J gene is TRBJ2-3, the V gene TRBV18; D remains unclear. Germline loops: CDR1 KGHSH, CDR2 LQKENI. This CDR3 spans 17 amino acids. V was clipped by 3 bases and J by 2 bases, with 18 bases between them. Here the CDR3 reads CASSPIHAPDTTDTQYF. In DNA, the CDR3 is TGTGCCAGCTCACCCATACATGCACCCGATACCACAGATACGCAGTATTTT.

This chain uses TRBV6-1 with TRBJ2-3; TRBD1 might be the D (5 bases). Between the trimmed V and J ends, which lost 9 bases and 0 bases, there was a span of 13 bases. From germline, CDR1 is MNHNS and CDR2 SASEGT. The CDR3 sequence is 14 residues long. This CDR3 reads CASRDSSSTDTQYF. The CDR3 DNA is TGTGCCAGTCGAGACAGCTCTAGCACAGATACGCAGTATTTT.

This sequence joins TRBV5-1 and TRBJ2-1, with D uncertain. Trimming took off 1 base at V and 6 bases at J, with 11 bases between the two ends. Germline CDR1 reads SGHRS; CDR2 reads YFSETQ. This CDR3 is built from 14 residues. The CDR3 DNA follows: TGCGCCAGCAGCTTGATGGCCGCGGTCAATGAGCAGTTCTTC. Protein: CASSLMAAVNEQFF.

V usage is TRBV10-3 and J usage is TRBJ1-5; 7 nucleotides align to TRBD1. The CDR3 runs 12 residues. The germline V gene encodes CDR1 ENHRY and CDR2 SYGVKD. V dropped 8 bases and J dropped 5; count of bases not matched to a gene: 3. The CDR3 sequence: CAIGGTDQPQHF. CDR3 nucleotide sequence: TGTGCCATCGGCGGGACAGATCAGCCCCAGCATTTT.

This clone was observed a handful of times. The chain couples TRBV6-1 to TRBJ1-2, with 9 bases lining up with TRBD1. Unmatched junction bases numbered 1, after V lost 6 bases and J lost 2 bases. The germline V gene has CDR1 MNHNS and CDR2 SASEGT. This CDR3 comprises 13 residues. CDR3 in DNA: TGTGCCAGCAGGGGGACAGGGAACTATGGCTACACCTTC. The encoded protein is CASRGTGNYGYTF.

The rearrangement joins TRBV5-6 to TRBJ2-2, with 11 bases lining up with TRBD2. In germline, CDR1 is SGHDT, CDR2 YYEEEE. The V segment lost 5 bases and the J segment 1 base; nucleotides outside the gene matches: 13. There are 19 residues in the CDR3. For the CDR3, the DNA is TGTGCCAGCAGTCACGGAACTCCTCTAGCGGGGGGGAACACCGGGGAGCTGTTTTTT. It specifies CASSHGTPLAGGNTGELFF.

J is TRBJ2-1 and V is TRBV5-1; D gene unclear. The CDR3 length is 13 residues. V dropped 2 bases and J dropped 7 bases, with 10 bases sitting between them. The germline V gene encodes CDR1 SGHRS and CDR2 YFSETQ. DNA of the CDR3: TGCGCCAGCAGCTTTATTAGCCAGAATGAGCAGTTCTTC. It translates to CASSFISQNEQFF.

V and J are TRBV28 and TRBJ1-2, with a weak D call TRBD1 (5 bases). The CDR3 has 13 residues. Germline assignment: CDR1 MDHEN and CDR2 SYDVKM. Trimming took off 6 bases at V and 5 bases at J, with 13 bases between the two ends. The CDR3 spells CASSPTVLYGYTF. The CDR3 DNA follows: TGTGCCAGCAGCCCGACAGTTCTTTATGGCTACACCTTC.

The DNA of the CDR3 is TGTGCTAGTGGTCCCACAGGTACGAGAGAGACCCAGTACTTC. It codes for CASGPTGTRETQYF. The chain uses TRBV12-5 and TRBJ2-5; a possible D gene is TRBD1 (5 bases). Per germline, CDR1 LGHNT and CDR2 FRNRAP. V gave up 5 bases and J gave up 4 bases, with 14 bases separating them. The CDR3 contains 14 residues.

The genes are TRBV4-1 and TRBJ1-1; no firm D call. Trimming left V 1 base short and J 0 bases short, with 15 bases between. CDR1 and CDR2 from the germline V gene are MGHRA and YSYEKL. The CDR3 covers 17 residues. DNA of the CDR3: TGCGCCAGCAGCCAAGTTATGGCGGTGAGGCTGAACACTGAAGCTTTCTTT. It codes for CASSQVMAVRLNTEAFF.

The genes are TRBV6-5 and TRBJ2-5, with 14 bases lining up with TRBD2. The CDR3 has 15 amino acids. Germline V lookup: CDR1 MNHEY, CDR2 SVGAGI. The J segment lost 4 bases and the V segment lost 8 bases, leaving 6 bases of the junction unmatched. The CDR3 loop is CASGRLAGGGETQYF. CDR3 DNA sequence: TGTGCCAGCGGTAGACTAGCGGGGGGGGGAGAGACCCAGTACTTC.

This clone has only a few counts. V and J are TRBV10-1 and TRBJ1-1; D may be TRBD1 (5 bases). V was pared by 5 bases and J by 11 bases, with 15 bases between. The CDR3 has 12 amino acids. CDR1 is WNHNN, CDR2 SYGVQD, per germline (reference sequence). The CDR3 DNA is TGCGCCAGCAGTTCTGACAGAACCGGCGCTTTCTTT. Translated, it gives CASSSDRTGAFF.

The chain carries TRBV6-5 and TRBJ2-2, with a tentative D call TRBD2 (6 bases). Germline V CDR1 and CDR2: MNHEY, SVGAGI. This CDR3 region has 15 residues. Trimming took off 6 bases at V and 5 bases at J, with 16 bases between the two ends. The CDR3 sequence is CASSLGLTLTGELFF. DNA of the CDR3: TGTGCCAGCAGCCTGGGACTGACCTTGACCGGGGAGCTGTTTTTT.

V usage is TRBV5-6 and J usage is TRBJ1-1; possibly TRBD1 for D (6 bases). V was trimmed by 4 bases and J by 2 bases, leaving 18 bases between them. This CDR3 comprises 16 residues. Germline assignment: CDR1 SGHDT and CDR2 YYEEEE. The CDR3 DNA is TGTGCCAGCAGCCTTGGACCCGGGACATATAACACTGAAGCTTTCTTT. It codes for CASSLGPGTYNTEAFF.

The chain employs TRBV18 and TRBJ1-1; D unresolved. Trimming shortened V by 4 bases and J by 6 bases, and 15 bases separated the two germline ends. This CDR3 contains 14 residues. Germline CDR1 reads KGHSH; CDR2 reads LQKENI. CDR3 loop: CASSRLGSDAEAFF. The CDR3 DNA sequence: TGTGCCAGCTCACGATTAGGGAGTGACGCTGAAGCTTTCTTT. Full variable domain (missing parts from reference TRBV18 and TRBJ1-1): NAGVMQNPRHLVRRRGQEARLRCSPMKGHSHVYWYRQLPEEGLKFMVYLQKENIIDESGMPKERFSAEFPKEGPSILRIQQVVRGDSAAYFCASSRLGSDAEAFFGQGTRLTVV.

The rearrangement links TRBV9 to TRBJ1-1, with D unresolved. The CDR3 totals 13 residues. V dropped 3 bases and J dropped 5 bases, with 11 bases sitting between them. Germline values: CDR1 SGDLS, CDR2 YYNGEE. This CDR3 is CASSALGRTEAFF. In DNA, the CDR3 is TGTGCCAGCAGCGCCTTAGGGAGAACTGAAGCTTTCTTT.

The chain employs TRBV18 and TRBJ2-2; no clear D. Trimming stripped 2 bases from V and 5 bases from J, with 9 bases between. From germline, CDR1 is KGHSH and CDR2 LQKENI. This CDR3 spans 14 amino acids. CDR3 DNA: TGTGCCAGCTCACCAATCGGTGCTACCGGGGAGCTGTTTTTT. This encodes CASSPIGATGELFF. Full variable domain (missing parts from reference TRBV18 and TRBJ2-2): NAGVMQNPRHLVRRRGQEARLRCSPMKGHSHVYWYRQLPEEGLKFMVYLQKENIIDESGMPKERFSAEFPKEGPSILRIQQVVRGDSAAYFCASSPIGATGELFFGEGSRLTVL.

This sequence joins TRBV2 and TRBJ2-3; 7 bases fit TRBD1. CDR1 is SNHLY, CDR2 FYNNEI, per germline. V shed 5 bases, J shed 6 bases, and the junction held 8 bases outside the gene matches. This CDR3 contains 14 residues. The CDR3 DNA is TGTGCCAGCAGTTTTAGGGACAGAGTTGATACGCAGTATTTT. Amino acid sequence: CASSFRDRVDTQYF.

The rearrangement joins TRBV18 to TRBJ1-2; a possible D gene is TRBD1 (5 bases). The germline V gene has CDR1 KGHSH and CDR2 LQKENI. The CDR3 length is 13 residues. V was pared by 2 bases and J by 6 bases, with 10 bases between. The CDR3, as DNA: TGTGCCAGCTCACCAGTACAACAGGATGGCTACACCTTC. Its protein is CASSPVQQDGYTF.

The CDR3 here is CAISEDRGGNYGYTF. In DNA form, the CDR3 reads TGTGCCATCAGTGAAGACAGGGGTGGAAACTATGGCTACACCTTC. The chain combines TRBV10-3 with TRBJ1-2, with 8 positions matching TRBD1. CDR1 ENHRY and CDR2 SYGVKD come from the germline V gene. The CDR3 contains 15 residues. V shed 3 bases, J shed 2 bases, and the junction held 5 bases outside the gene matches.

This clone appeared a few times. The chain carries TRBV7-7 and TRBJ2-7; D is ambiguous. The CDR3 is made up of 11 amino acids. Germline-derived CDR1 and CDR2 are SSHAT and FNYEAQ (reference sequence). The CDR3 DNA is TGTGCTAGCCTGAGGTACTACGAGCAGTACTTC. It translates to CASLRYYEQYF.

This chain uses TRBV6-5 with TRBJ2-1; TRBD2 might be the D (7 bases). The CDR3 runs to 15 residues. With 2 bases removed from V and 7 bases from J, the gap between germline ends came to 15 bases. Germline CDR1 and CDR2: MNHEY and SVGAGI. DNA of the CDR3: TGTGCCAGCAGTTACAGGGCGGGGGCGGCGAATGAGCAGTTCTTC. Its translation is CASSYRAGAANEQFF.

The chain has TRBV6-6 and TRBJ2-7; weak D call: TRBD1 (6 bases). V was pared by 7 bases and J by 0 bases, with 13 bases between. The CDR3 extends over 14 amino acids. Germline CDR1 reads MNHNY; CDR2 reads SVGAGI (reference sequence). The CDR3 protein is CASTTGQNSYEQYF. CDR3 in DNA: TGTGCCAGCACCACGGGACAAAACTCCTACGAGCAGTACTTC.

This clone occurred a few times. The rearrangement links TRBV4-2 to TRBJ2-3; 8 nucleotides line up with TRBD2. Germline trimming cut 2 bases from V and 2 bases from J; bases unmatched to any gene: 3. Per germline, CDR1 LGHNA and CDR2 YNFKEQ. The CDR3 sequence is 15 residues long. The CDR3: CASSQTSGTTDTQYF. For the CDR3, the DNA is TGTGCCAGCAGCCAAACTAGCGGTACCACAGATACGCAGTATTTT.

This sequence joins TRBV5-6 and TRBJ1-6; the match to TRBD1 covers 11 bases. This CDR3 spans 15 amino acids. Per the germline V gene, CDR1 is SGHDT and CDR2 is YYEEEE. V trimming: 5 bases; J trimming: 6 bases; junction bases outside the gene matches: 4. CDR3 in amino acids: CASRDRGQLNSPLHF. In nucleotides, the CDR3 is TGTGCCAGCAGGGACAGGGGGCAACTTAATTCACCCCTCCACTTT.

The chain carries TRBV19 and TRBJ1-1; possible D gene TRBD1, 6 bases. This CDR3 is 14 amino acids long. Germline CDR1 LNHDA, CDR2 SQIVND (reference sequence). The V gene lost 3 bases and the J gene lost 3 bases, with 11 bases spanning the gap. The CDR3 nucleotides read TGTGCCAGTAGTATGGAGACAGGCCACACTGAAGCTTTCTTT. Its translation: CASSMETGHTEAFF.